The rows below give T cell receptor beta chains drawn from one sample of a study of cytomegalovirus exposure and HLA in healthy donors. Clones were sequenced by immunoSEQ multiplex PCR, and TCRdb holds only the in-frame ones, with some missing. The repertoire holds some 200,000 clones, with around 64% as singletons. The sample comprised PBMCs. Source of these receptors: a man in his forties in good health and CMV-seropositive. Each CDR3 is given with its conserved first and last residue. The D gene is left open where the match is weak. The listing skips clone size in some rows; elsewhere it reads once, few, many or a size class.

. TRBJ2-7 . TRBV6-4 TGTGCCAGCAGTGACTCGGCTCAGGGGGGTCTTAGCGAGTACTTC CASSDSAQGGLSEYF
. TRBJ1-6 . TRBV4-2 TGTGCCAGCAGCCAACCAGACAGGAGCTCCTATAATTCACCCCTCCACTTT CASSQPDRSSYNSPLHF
. TRBJ1-1 . TRBV19 TGTGCCAGTAAGCCCCAGAGGGGGACTGAAGCTTTCTTT CASKPQRGTEAFF
. TRBJ1-4 TRBD1 TRBV5-5 TGTGCCAGCAGCTTGGTCCCGGGACAGGTACCTACTACTAATGAAAAACTGTTTTTT CASSLVPGQVPTTNEKLFF
. TRBJ1-2 TRBD1 TRBV14 TGTGCCAGCAGCCCTCCGGGACAGGAGAACTATGGCTACACCTTC CASSPPGQENYGYTF
. TRBJ1-2 TRBD1 TRBV6-1 TGTGCCAGCAGGCCCATCGGGACAGTTTATGGCTACACCTTC CASRPIGTVYGYTF
. TRBJ1-1 . TRBV4-1 TGCGCCAGCAGCCAAGTAATGAACACTGAAGCTTTCTTT CASSQVMNTEAFF
few TRBJ1-3 . TRBV19 TGTGCCAGTAGTCTACCGGGGGACACCATATATTTT CASSLPGDTIYF
. TRBJ1-2 TRBD1 TRBV6-5 TGTGCCAGCAGTTACAGTACAGGGGGGGACTATGGCTACACCTTC CASSYSTGGDYGYTF
. TRBJ2-2 TRBD1 TRBV2 TGTGCCAGCATTACAGGGGTGGTAGACACCGGGGAGCTGTTTTTT CASITGVVDTGELFF
. TRBJ1-2 . TRBV19 TGTGCCAGTAATCGGCCGGACAGCAACTATGGCTACACCTTC CASNRPDSNYGYTF
. TRBJ2-1 TRBD1 TRBV27 TGTGCCAGCAGTTCCTTTGAGGGACAGGGACGGTACAATGAGCAGTTCTTC CASSSFEGQGRYNEQFF
. TRBJ2-3 TRBD2 TRBV7-9 TGTGCCAGCAGCTTACCCAGCGGGGGAGATACGCAGTATTTT CASSLPSGGDTQYF
once TRBJ1-2 TRBD1 TRBV2 TGTGCCAGCAGCCCGGGACAGGGGCGTGGAGGCTACACCTTC CASSPGQGRGGYTF
. TRBJ2-1 TRBD2 TRBV7-9 TGTGCCAGCAGCCCCGGGACTAGCGGGGGTAATGAGCAGTTCTTC CASSPGTSGGNEQFF
. TRBJ1-6 . TRBV19 TGTGCCAGTAGTATCTTTTCAGGGTTAGGCAATTCACCCCTCCACTTT CASSIFSGLGNSPLHF
few TRBJ2-2 TRBD1 TRBV7-9 TGTGCCAGCAGCTTACCTGCACTCGGGACAGGGGCGAACACCGGGGAGCTGTTTTTT CASSLPALGTGANTGELFF
. TRBJ1-4 TRBD1 TRBV5-1 TGCGCCAGCAGCTTTGGCTCGGGACAGGGAATAGAAAAACTGTTTTTT CASSFGSGQGIEKLFF
. TRBJ2-3 TRBD2 TRBV10-3 TGTGCCATCAGCTCTGGACTAGCGGGGGTTGGGGATACGCAGTATTTT CAISSGLAGVGDTQYF
. TRBJ1-4 . TRBV6-6 TGTGCCAGCAGGTCCCTAGGGGGGGGGCATGAAAAACTGTTTTTT CASRSLGGGHEKLFF
. TRBJ2-1 . TRBV11-2 TGTGCCAGCAGCTTAGATTATTTGGCAGAGCAGTTCTTC CASSLDYLAEQFF
. TRBJ2-7 TRBD1 TRBV19 TGTGCCAGTAGTGTGGGGCAGGGGGCCTACGAGCAGTACTTC CASSVGQGAYEQYF
once TRBJ2-7 . TRBV15 TGTGCCACCACCCCCCCCCGGGGGAGCTCCTACGAGCAGTACTTC CATTPPRGSSYEQYF
. TRBJ1-1 . TRBV12-5 TGTGCTAGTGGTTACCAGGGCACTGAAGCTTTCTTT CASGYQGTEAFF
. TRBJ2-5 . TRBV11-2 TGTGCCAGCAGCCCGGTGGGGGCGGTGTTTGGAGAGACCCAGTACTTC CASSPVGAVFGETQYF
. TRBJ1-1 TRBD1 TRBV5-5 TGTGCCAGCAGCTCCCTGCCCCAGGGGGCGGGAAGGACTGAAGCTTTCTTT CASSSLPQGAGRTEAFF
once TRBJ2-1 . TRBV7-9 TGTGCCACCAGCCGTGAACTAGCTGAGCAGTTCTTC CATSRELAEQFF
. TRBJ2-2 TRBD2 TRBV9 TGTGCCAGCACCCAACGGGCTAGCGGAAACACCGGGGAGCTGTTTTTT CASTQRASGNTGELFF
. TRBJ2-3 TRBD2 TRBV19 TGTGCCAGTAGAATAAGAGGACTAGTAACAGATACGCAGTATTTT CASRIRGLVTDTQYF